Below are 17 T cell receptor beta chains sequenced from a single sample in a study of blood T cell repertoires in COVID-19. Sequencing used immunoSEQ multiplex PCR; TCRdb keeps in-frame clones, though not all of them. This sample yields 200,000 to 300,000 clones, of which approximately 85% are seen a single time; less than 4.5% belongs to the top ten. Source material: peripheral blood. The receptors shown here come from a man aged 50 or older with acute or convalescent COVID-19.

This rearrangement joins TRBV21-1 to TRBJ2-7; TRBD1 was called by the table and not checked on the DNA. TRBV21-1 constitutes a pseudogene. CDR3 length: 12 residues. The CDR3 DNA follows: TGTGCCAGCTTGAAGGACAGGAGCGAGCAGTACTTC. Amino acids: CASLKDRSEQYF.

This clone was observed a single time. This sequence joins TRBV4-2 and TRBJ2-5; 7 bases fit TRBD1. Trimming removed 4 bases from V and 1 base from J; junction bases left unmatched: 6. The germline V gene encodes CDR1 LGHNA and CDR2 YNFKEQ. The CDR3 spans 15 residues. The CDR3 reads CASSPGTVGQETQYF. CDR3 DNA: TGTGCCAGCAGCCCGGGGACAGTGGGCCAAGAGACCCAGTACTTC.

This chain uses TRBV9 with TRBJ2-3, with a weak D call TRBD2 (5 bases). The V end was cut by 0 bases, the J end by 2 bases, with 7 bases between. Germline-derived CDR1 and CDR2 are SGDLS and YYNGEE. The CDR3 is 14 amino acids. In nucleotides, the CDR3 is TGTGCCAGCAGCGTAGAGCGGCTCACAGATACGCAGTATTTT. Translating gives CASSVERLTDTQYF.

V gene TRBV6-5 combines with J gene TRBJ2-1; possible D gene TRBD1, 5 bases. Trimming took 7 bases from V and 2 from J, leaving 15 bases between them. Germline loops: CDR1 MNHEY, CDR2 SVGAGI. The CDR3 extends over 15 amino acids. This chain's CDR3 is CASTPVDTPYNEQFF. CDR3 DNA sequence: TGTGCCAGCACCCCTGTGGACACCCCCTACAATGAGCAGTTCTTC.

The chain uses TRBV12-3 or TRBV12-4 and TRBJ1-4; no definite D call. This CDR3 contains 13 residues. Trimming stripped 5 bases from V and 7 bases from J, with 11 bases between. CDR3 sequence: CASSPGIGEKLFF. In DNA form, the CDR3 reads TGTGCCAGCAGTCCCGGGATAGGTGAAAAACTGTTTTTT.

The chain has TRBV6-5 and TRBJ1-1; TRBD1 matches 8 bases. The CDR3 loop spans 15 amino acids. After removal of 1 base from V and 4 bases from J, the junction contained 5 bases not matched to a gene. CDR1 and CDR2 (germline): MNHEY, SVGAGI. The CDR3 nucleotides are TGTGCCAGCAGTTACTACACAACAGGGGGCACTGAAGCTTTCTTT. Amino acid sequence: CASSYYTTGGTEAFF.

This chain links TRBV9 with TRBJ2-7; 9 bases align to TRBD1. V was pared by 4 bases and J by 2 bases, with 13 bases of the junction left unmatched. CDR3 size: 17 residues. CDR1 SGDLS and CDR2 YYNGEE come from the germline V gene. The CDR3 DNA reads as TGTGCCAGCAGCCCCCGCCCACCGGGACAGGGTCCCTACGAGCAGTACTTC. Protein product: CASSPRPPGQGPYEQYF.

The V gene is TRBV5-1, the J gene TRBJ1-1; 9 bases map to TRBD1. The CDR3 totals 14 residues. V shed 5 bases, J shed 6 bases, and the junction held 8 bases outside the gene matches. Germline V CDR1 and CDR2: SGHRS, YFSETQ. CDR3 protein: CASSPGTGLPEAFF. The CDR3 nucleotides read TGCGCCAGCAGTCCTGGGACAGGGTTACCTGAAGCTTTCTTT.

This rearrangement joins TRBV12-3 or TRBV12-4 to TRBJ2-5, with D perhaps matching TRBD1 (5 bases). The CDR3 length is 13 residues. With 8 bases removed from V and 7 bases from J, the gap between germline ends came to 17 bases. The CDR3 DNA is TGTGCCAGCTATAATGGGGCAACCGGGACCCAGTACTTC. This codes for CASYNGATGTQYF.

This clone was picked up a small number of times. The chain is built from TRBV5-4 and TRBJ1-6, with D perhaps matching TRBD1 (5 bases). V lost 5 bases to trimming and J lost 7 bases, with 16 bases between them. This CDR3 is 15 amino acids long. Looked up from germline, CDR1 is SGHNT and CDR2 is YYREEE (reference sequence). In nucleotides, the CDR3 is TGTGCCAGCAGTGAAGGGCTAGGGGAAAATTCACCCCTCCACTTT. Translated, it gives CASSEGLGENSPLHF.

The chain uses TRBV27 and TRBJ2-7, with TRBD1 matching 12 bases. The CDR3 has 19 residues. Trimming took 3 bases from V and 6 from J; bases not matched to a gene: 18. Germline V gene sequence: CDR1 MNHEY, CDR2 SMNVEV (reference sequence). The DNA for the CDR3 is TGTGCCAGCAGTTTCGATTTCCCCCCCGGGACAGGGGGCATCGGCGAGCAGTACTTC. Protein product: CASSFDFPPGTGGIGEQYF.

The chain recombines TRBV2 with TRBJ2-2, with 9 positions matching TRBD1. Germline values: CDR1 SNHLY, CDR2 FYNNEI. The CDR3 length is 15 residues. V lost 4 bases, J lost 0 bases, and 0 bases stayed unmatched. The DNA of the CDR3 is TGTGCCAGCAGTGGACAGGGGGCGAACACCGGGGAGCTGTTTTTT. As protein: CASSGQGANTGELFF. The full variable domain, in which reference TRBV2 and TRBJ2-2 provide the parts outside the CDR3, is EPEVTQTPSHQVTQMGQEVILRCVPISNHLYFYWYRQILGQKVEFLVSFYNNEISEKSEIFDDQFSVERPDGSNFTLKIRSTKLEDSAMYFCASSGQGANTGELFFGEGSRLTVL.

This chain links TRBV14 with TRBJ2-1; TRBD2 aligns across 8 bases. Trimming removed 4 bases from V and 11 bases from J; junction bases left unmatched: 4. The length of the CDR3 is 12 residues. CDR1 is SGHDN, CDR2 FVKESK, per germline. CDR3 sequence (DNA): TGTGCCAGCAGCCTACTAGCGGCCCAGCAGTTCTTC. Amino acid sequence: CASSLLAAQQFF.

This chain connects TRBV6-6 to TRBJ1-5, with unresolved D. Trimming left V 7 bases short and J 5 bases short, with 15 bases between. The germline CDR1 and CDR2 sequences are MNHNY and SVGAGI (reference sequence). The CDR3 covers 14 residues. The CDR3 bases are TGTGCCAGCAAATCGGGGTTAAGGGATCAGCCCCAGCATTTT. Protein product: CASKSGLRDQPQHF.

The chain links TRBV7-9 to TRBJ1-3; a weak D match, TRBD1 (6 bases). The V end lost 5 bases, the J end lost 4 bases, and 18 bases lay between the germline ends. Germline CDR1 SEHNR, CDR2 FQNEAQ (reference sequence). This CDR3 contains 16 residues. CDR3 nucleotide sequence: TGTGCCAGCAGCCCAGGGATGATCAGGGGAGGAAACACCATATATTTT. It is translated as CASSPGMIRGGNTIYF.

The gene calls are TRBV10-3 and TRBJ1-1, with a possible D match to TRBD1 (5 bases). The germline gives CDR1 ENHRY, CDR2 SYGVKD. Trimming removed 5 bases at V and 3 bases at J, with 10 bases between. This CDR3 comprises 13 residues. The CDR3 protein is CAISSDSDTEAFF. The CDR3 nucleotides read TGTGCCATCAGTAGCGACAGCGACACTGAAGCTTTCTTT.

This clone was found a few times. The chain uses TRBV5-8 and TRBJ1-5, with 7 bases aligning to TRBD1. The V gene's germline CDR1 is SGHTS and CDR2 YDEGEE. The CDR3 totals 15 residues. The V gene end was trimmed by 4 bases and the J gene end by 3 bases; junction bases not matched to a gene: 7. The CDR3 here is CASSPGQTFNQPQHF. The CDR3 DNA follows: TGTGCCAGCAGCCCGGGACAGACATTCAATCAGCCCCAGCATTTT.